This TCR beta chain comes out of a study of blood T cell repertoires in COVID-19. With 5 bases clipped from V and 9 bases from J, the junction kept 7 bases outside the gene matches. This CDR3 contains 13 residues. The V gene's germline CDR1 is SGHTA and CDR2 FQGNSA. The table came from immunoSEQ multiplex PCR; TCRdb's copy has only in-frame clones and leaves some out. This table has around 200,000 clones, around nine tenths appearing once. This chain connects TRBV7-2 to TRBJ1-2; 9 positions agree with TRBD1. Sequences were obtained from PBMCs or T cells enriched from blood (not recorded which). The TCR originated in a woman in her twenties or thirties who had been exposed to COVID-19. Here the CDR3 DNA reads TGTGCCAGCAGCGCGGGACAGGGAAGGCGCTACACCTTC. Protein sequence: CASSAGQGRRYTF.